This TCR beta chain was documented in a study of shared clonotypes between healthy human individuals. Notes on the study in general: Rarefaction curves obtained for sorted subsets showed sequencing incomplete despite large depth.

With 1 base removed from V and 6 bases from J, the gap between germline ends came to 12 bases. This CDR3 spans 15 amino acids. Germline values: CDR1 LGHNA, CDR2 YSLEER. At deep level, the assay was performed. Method: immunoSEQ multiplex PCR; TCRdb's copy keeps in-frame clones and lacks some. The sample holds roughly 850,000 clones, around 96% seen once. Naive CD8 cells were CD45RO-negative, positively selected for CCR7, excluding terminally differentiated effector memory CD45RA+ cells. Comment on this clone: Its antigen is unidentified.

The TCR comes from a man aged 25 to 40 in good health. The gene calls are TRBV4-3 and TRBJ2-2; maybe TRBD2 (5 bases). Sample: naive CD8+ T cells sorted from blood. The CDR3 is CASSQAVEGSGELFF. CDR3 DNA sequence: TGCGCCAGCAGCCAAGCCGTCGAGGGCTCCGGGGAGCTGTTTTTT.